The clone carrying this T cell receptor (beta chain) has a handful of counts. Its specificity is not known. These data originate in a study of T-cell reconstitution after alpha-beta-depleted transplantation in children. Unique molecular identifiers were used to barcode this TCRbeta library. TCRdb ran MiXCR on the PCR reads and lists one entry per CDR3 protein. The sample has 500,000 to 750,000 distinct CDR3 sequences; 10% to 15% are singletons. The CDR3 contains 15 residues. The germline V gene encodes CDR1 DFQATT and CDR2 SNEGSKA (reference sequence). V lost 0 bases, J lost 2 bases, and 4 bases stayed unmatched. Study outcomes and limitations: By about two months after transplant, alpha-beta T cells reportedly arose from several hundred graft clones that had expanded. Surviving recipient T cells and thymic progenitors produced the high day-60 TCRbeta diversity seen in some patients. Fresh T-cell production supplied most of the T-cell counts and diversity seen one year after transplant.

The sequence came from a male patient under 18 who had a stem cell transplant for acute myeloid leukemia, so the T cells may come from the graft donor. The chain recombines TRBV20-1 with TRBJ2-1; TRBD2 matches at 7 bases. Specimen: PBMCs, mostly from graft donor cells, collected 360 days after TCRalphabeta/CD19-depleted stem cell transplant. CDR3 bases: TGCAGTGCTAGAGATCTAGCGGCCACCTACAATGAGCAGTTCTTC. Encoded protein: CSARDLAATYNEQFF.